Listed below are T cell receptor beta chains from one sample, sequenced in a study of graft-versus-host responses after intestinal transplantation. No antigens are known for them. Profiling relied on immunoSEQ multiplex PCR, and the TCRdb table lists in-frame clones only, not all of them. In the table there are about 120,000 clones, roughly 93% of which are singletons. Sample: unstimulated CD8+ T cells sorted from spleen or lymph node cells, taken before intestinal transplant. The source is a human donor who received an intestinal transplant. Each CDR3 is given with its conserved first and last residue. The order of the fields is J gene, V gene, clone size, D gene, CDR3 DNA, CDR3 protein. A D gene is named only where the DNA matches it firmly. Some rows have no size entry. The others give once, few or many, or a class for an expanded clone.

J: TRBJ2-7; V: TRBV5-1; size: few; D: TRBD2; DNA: TGCGCCAGCAGCCTGGACTTCGCGGGGGTCTACGAGCAGTACTTC; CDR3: CASSLDFAGVYEQYF
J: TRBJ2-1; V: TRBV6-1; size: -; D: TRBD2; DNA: TGTGCCAGCAGTGTATATCTAGCGGGAAAAGCGAATGAGCAGTTCTTC; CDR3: CASSVYLAGKANEQFF
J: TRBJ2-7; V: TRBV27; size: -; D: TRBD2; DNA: TGTGCCAGCAGTTCCCGAGATAGCGGGAGGGCTAGGTACGAGCAGTACTTC; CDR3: CASSSRDSGRARYEQYF
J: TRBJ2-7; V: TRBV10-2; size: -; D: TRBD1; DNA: TGCGCCAGCAGTCGACAGGGATTGCCGGACGAGCAGTACTTC; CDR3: CASSRQGLPDEQYF
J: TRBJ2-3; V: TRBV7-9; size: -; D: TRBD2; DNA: TGTGCCAGCAGCGCCGGGACTAGCGGTTTAGCTAGCACAGATACGCAGTATTTT; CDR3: CASSAGTSGLASTDTQYF
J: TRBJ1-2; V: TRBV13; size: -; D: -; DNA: TGTGCCAGCAGCTTAGGCCCCAGGGTTGACGGCTACACCTTC; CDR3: CASSLGPRVDGYTF
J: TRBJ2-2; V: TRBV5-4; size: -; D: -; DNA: TGTGCCAGCAGGTACAGGGGGGAGCTGTTTTTT; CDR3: CASRYRGELFF
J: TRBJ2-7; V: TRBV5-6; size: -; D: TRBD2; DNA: TGTGCCAGCAGCTTAAGAGCGGGAGTTTACGAGCAGTACTTC; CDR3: CASSLRAGVYEQYF
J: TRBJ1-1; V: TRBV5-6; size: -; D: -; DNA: TGTGCCAGCAGCTCGATCCCCACTGAAGCTTTCTTT; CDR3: CASSSIPTEAFF
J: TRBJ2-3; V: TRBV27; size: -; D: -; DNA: TGTGCCACCGGAAATAACTACCGAACGCAGTATTTT; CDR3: CATGNNYRTQYF
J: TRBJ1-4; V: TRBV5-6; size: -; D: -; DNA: TGTGCCAGCAGCCCCTACAGGGCCGGAGCTAATGAAAAACTGTTTTTT; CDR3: CASSPYRAGANEKLFF
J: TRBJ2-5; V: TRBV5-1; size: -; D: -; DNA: TGCGCCAGCAGCGCGGACGCAGGATATCAAGAGACCCAGTACTTC; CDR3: CASSADAGYQETQYF
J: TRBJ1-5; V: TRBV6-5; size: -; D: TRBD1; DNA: TGTGCCAGCAGCCCCGCAGGGGGCCTCAATCAGCCCCAGCATTTT; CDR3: CASSPAGGLNQPQHF
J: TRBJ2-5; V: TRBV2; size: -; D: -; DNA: TGTGCCAGCAGTCCCGAGATGGGACTGGGGGAGACCCAGTACTTC; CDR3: CASSPEMGLGETQYF
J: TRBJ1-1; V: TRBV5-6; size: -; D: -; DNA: TGTGCCAGCAGCCCCACATCCGGAGAAGCTTTCTTT; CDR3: CASSPTSGEAFF